Below are 14 T cell receptor beta chains sequenced from a single sample in a study of regulatory T cells in long-lasting Graves disease. Specified time point: persistent/refractory GD, antithyroid drugs over 5 years with positive TRAb. The TCR library was prepared using RNA isolated from PBMCs. Building the TCR beta libraries relied on iRepertoire HTBI primers, and CDR3 regions underwent Arm-PCR. TCRdb re-analysed the multiplex PCR reads in MiXCR, keeping a single row per CDR3 protein. The sample records 400,000 to 500,000 distinct CDR3 sequences, around 21% being singletons. Sequencing used peripheral blood mononuclear cells (PBMCs), obtained when the disease was refractory, from a patient treated with antithyroid drugs. These receptors originate from a female donor with Graves disease.

This clonotype was recorded at least ten times. The chain uses TRBV7-9 and TRBJ1-2; TRBD1 matches 12 bases. The length of the CDR3 is 15 residues. V was clipped by 5 bases and J by 8 bases; unmatched bases: 9. The germline V gene encodes CDR1 SEHNR and CDR2 FQNEAQ (reference sequence). CDR3 amino acids: CASSISGQGARGYTF. The DNA for the CDR3 is TGTGCCAGCAGCATCTCGGGACAGGGGGCGCGAGGCTACACCTTC.

The table lists this clonotype with many counts. The chain joins TRBV29-1 to TRBJ2-7; TRBD2 matches 7 bases. This CDR3 comprises 12 residues. With 1 base clipped from V and 7 bases from J, the junction kept 4 bases outside the gene matches. Germline CDR1 SQVTM, CDR2 ANQGSEA. Here the CDR3 DNA reads TGCAGCGTTGAAGCGGGAGGCCGGGAGCAGTACTTC. Residues: CSVEAGGREQYF.

The genes are TRBV2 and TRBJ2-7; the D is unclear. The germline V gene encodes CDR1 SNHLY and CDR2 FYNNEI. CDR3 size: 14 residues. V lost 2 bases to trimming and J lost 2 bases, with 10 bases between them. This chain's CDR3 is CASSEYAAPYEQYF. DNA of the CDR3: TGTGCCAGCAGTGAATATGCAGCTCCCTACGAGCAGTACTTC. Complete variable domain (other parts from reference TRBV2 and TRBJ2-7): EPEVTQTPSHQVTQMGQEVILRCVPISNHLYFYWYRQILGQKVEFLVSFYNNEISEKSEIFDDQFSVERPDGSNFTLKIRSTKLEDSAMYFCASSEYAAPYEQYFGPGTRLTVT.

Many counts were recorded for this clonotype. The rearrangement links TRBV20-1 to TRBJ2-7; TRBD2 matches 8 bases. Germline V CDR1 and CDR2: DFQATT, SNEGSKA (reference sequence). The V and J ends lost 1 base and 7 bases, in that order; junction bases with no gene match: 9. This CDR3 comprises 14 residues. In DNA form, the CDR3 reads TGCAGTGCTAGAGCACGCGGGAGGCCAGAAGAGCAGTACTTC. Translation: CSARARGRPEEQYF.

Comment on this clonotype: Given a much more abundant clone one base away, this may be a read error. The CDR3 loop is CASSSPTGFSQLQHF. The CDR3 coding sequence is TGTGCCAGCAGTTCCCCGACAGGGTTTAGTCAGCTCCAGCATTTT. This chain connects TRBV28 to TRBJ1-5; 7 bases are a match to TRBD1. CDR3 length: 15 amino acids. CDR1 and CDR2 (germline): MDHEN, SYDVKM.

In regard to this clonotype: Possible read error: a much larger clone is one base away. Without the conserved terminal phenylalanine or tryptophan, this CDR3 likely stems from a read error. The chain recombines TRBV6-4 with TRBJ1-1, with no clear D. The germline V gene encodes CDR1 MRHNA and CDR2 SNTAGT. V shed 5 bases and J shed 1 base, with 11 bases lying between them. This CDR3 has 14 amino acids. CDR3 sequence (DNA): TGTGCCAGCAGTCCCGGGCCAGGGAACACTGAAGCTTTCCTT. Translated: CASSPGPGNTEAFL.

This clonotype came up many times. The chain combines TRBV11-2 with TRBJ2-7, with 9 bases aligning to TRBD2. The V gene end was trimmed by 1 base and the J gene end by 6 bases; junction bases not matched to a gene: 7. CDR1 is SGHAT and CDR2 is FQNNGV in the germline V gene. This CDR3 region has 15 residues. CDR3 sequence: CASSLALAGSGEQYF. The CDR3 DNA sequence: TGTGCCAGCAGCTTAGCCCTAGCGGGAAGTGGCGAGCAGTACTTC.

This chain connects TRBV4-2 to TRBJ1-2; TRBD1 is a possible D gene (5 bases). The CDR3 sequence is 14 residues long. The V end was cut by 0 bases, the J end by 6 bases, with 11 bases between. Germline CDR1 and CDR2: LGHNA and YNFKEQ. As DNA, the CDR3 is TGTGCCAGCAGCCAAGATGCTGGGACGAATGGCTACACCTTC. Its translation is CASSQDAGTNGYTF.

This clonotype was seen ten or more times. The chain combines TRBV27 with TRBJ1-2; 7 nucleotides match TRBD1. Trimming removed 0 bases from V and 4 bases from J; junction bases left unmatched: 8. CDR1 and CDR2 from the germline V gene are MNHEY and SMNVEV (reference sequence). This CDR3 has 16 amino acids. The CDR3 spells CASSLSQGGWSYGYTF. Here the CDR3 DNA reads TGTGCCAGCAGTTTATCGCAGGGGGGCTGGAGCTATGGCTACACCTTC.

Concerning this clonotype: A single base is all that separates this from a far larger clone, so a read error is likely. This chain uses TRBV10-3 with TRBJ1-1, with a tentative D call TRBD1 (6 bases). The germline V gene encodes CDR1 ENHRY and CDR2 SYGVKD. Trimming took off 5 bases at V and 3 bases at J, with 19 bases between the two ends. CDR3 length: 16 amino acids. The CDR3 region has the DNA TGTGCCATCAGTTTTTGGGGGGGCAGGCAGGACACTGAAGCTTTCTTT. It encodes CAISFWGGRQDTEAFF.

The chain is built from TRBV3-1 and TRBJ2-1; D is uncertain. CDR1 is LGHDT and CDR2 is YNNKEL in the germline V gene (reference sequence). There are 14 residues in the CDR3. The V gene lost 6 bases and the J gene lost 9 bases, with 18 bases spanning the gap. The CDR3 reads CASRHIGVYGEQFF. The CDR3 DNA sequence: TGTGCCAGCAGGCACATTGGGGTCTACGGTGAGCAGTTCTTC.

This clonotype was recorded many times. V and J are TRBV2 and TRBJ1-5; no definite D call. This CDR3 is 13 amino acids long. The ends were cut back, 2 bases at V and 4 bases at J, with 6 bases in the middle. Germline V gene data show CDR1 as SNHLY and CDR2 as FYNNEI. The CDR3 region is CASSEFANQPQHF. CDR3 DNA sequence: TGTGCCAGCAGTGAATTTGCGAATCAGCCCCAGCATTTT.

This rearrangement joins TRBV5-1 to TRBJ1-1; D is ambiguous. Trimming shortened V by 1 base and J by 0 bases, and 10 bases separated the two germline ends. This CDR3 region has 15 residues. Germline loops: CDR1 SGHRS, CDR2 YFSETQ. CDR3 sequence (DNA): TGCGCCAGCAGCTTGTACAGTCGAATGAACACTGAAGCTTTCTTT. This sequence encodes CASSLYSRMNTEAFF. Supplemented by reference TRBV5-1 and TRBJ1-1, the full variable domain reads KAGVTQTPRYLIKTRGQQVTLSCSPISGHRSVSWYQQTPGQGLQFLFEYFSETQRNKGNFPGRFSGRQFSNSRSEMNVSTLELGDSALYLCASSLYSRMNTEAFFGQGTRLTVV.

Remarks on this clonotype: A much larger clonotype is one base distant, so this may be a read error. This rearrangement joins TRBV20-1 to TRBJ1-5; D may be TRBD1 (5 bases). Trimming shortened V by 4 bases and J by 6 bases, and 16 bases separated the two germline ends. The CDR3 extends over 14 amino acids. Germline lookup yields CDR1 DFQATT and CDR2 SNEGSKA (reference sequence). CDR3 loop: CSATRGWGSQPQHF. DNA for the CDR3: TGCAGTGCTACTAGGGGTTGGGGCAGTCAGCCCCAGCATTTT.